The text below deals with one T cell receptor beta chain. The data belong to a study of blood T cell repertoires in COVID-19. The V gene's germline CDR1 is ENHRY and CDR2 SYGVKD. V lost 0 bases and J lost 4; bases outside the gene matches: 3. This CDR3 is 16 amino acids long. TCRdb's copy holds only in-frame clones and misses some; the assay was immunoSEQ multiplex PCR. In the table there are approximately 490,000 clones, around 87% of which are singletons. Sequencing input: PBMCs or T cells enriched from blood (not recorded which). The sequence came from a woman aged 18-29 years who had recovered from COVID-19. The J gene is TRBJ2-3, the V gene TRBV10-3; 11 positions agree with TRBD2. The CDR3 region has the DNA TGTGCCATCAGTGAGTCGGTAGCGGGGGGGCCAGATACGCAGTATTTT. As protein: CAISESVAGGPDTQYF.